This T cell receptor (beta chain) originates from a study of untreated major depressive disorder. Study-wide results and limits: Generalizability is limited by the comparatively small study sample. TRBV05-01 (Vbeta 5.1) usage was higher in CD4+ T cells of depressed patients than controls.

For this clone: Its antigen is as yet unknown.

Libraries were prepared by immunoSEQ multiplex PCR; TCRdb keeps only in-frame clonotypes and omits some of them. The sample consists of about 13,000 clones, about 90% of them appearing once. For at least 8 weeks, patients took no psychiatric medication. The germline V and J ends were trimmed by 4 bases and 6 bases, with 12 bases remaining between them. Germline V gene lookup returns CDR1 SGHDT and CDR2 YYEEEE. The CDR3 is 13 amino acids. Sequencing was carried out using CD4+ T cells from PBMCs. The origin of this receptor is a man aged 25 to 40 with major depressive disorder. This sequence joins TRBV5-6 and TRBJ2-3, with a possible D match to TRBD2 (7 bases). The CDR3 nucleotides read TGTGCCAGCAGCCCGGGGGGCCTGGATACGCAGTATTTT. Translated: CASSPGGLDTQYF.